This TCR beta chain was observed in a study of cytomegalovirus exposure and HLA in healthy donors. CDR1 is MDHEN and CDR2 is SYDVKM in the germline V gene. Trimming cost V 6 bases and J 5 bases; bases outside gene matches: 14. This CDR3 has 18 residues. PCR primers comprised 60 Vbeta and 13 Jbeta primers. Libraries were prepared by immunoSEQ multiplex PCR; TCRdb keeps only in-frame clonotypes and omits some of them. The sample has 100,000 to 150,000 clones, 70% to 80% seen once; the top ten hold approximately 1.8%. The TCR sequence derives from a female donor in good health and CMV-seropositive. Sequencing was done on a sample of PBMCs. This chain joins TRBV28 and TRBJ2-7; 15 bases fit TRBD2. This chain's CDR3 is CASSPTGLAGGHLNEQYF. The CDR3 bases are TGTGCCAGCAGCCCAACGGGACTAGCGGGGGGCCATCTTAACGAGCAGTACTTC.